Presented here are 2 T cell receptor beta chains from one specimen sequenced in a study of blood T cell repertoires in COVID-19. Method: immunoSEQ multiplex PCR; TCRdb's copy keeps in-frame clones and lacks some. This table has about 370,000 clones, approximately 88% appearing once. The sample was peripheral blood. The receptor source for this set is a woman in her 30s with COVID-19, enrolled during active disease.

The chain recombines TRBV5-5 with TRBJ2-7, with D uncertain. The length of the CDR3 is 15 residues. V lost 0 bases to trimming and J lost 0 bases, with 10 bases between them. From germline, CDR1 is SGHKS and CDR2 YYEKEE (reference sequence). CDR3 sequence: CASSLVPESSYEQYF. CDR3 DNA sequence: TGTGCCAGCAGCTTGGTTCCCGAGAGCTCCTACGAGCAGTACTTC.

This chain joins TRBV11-2 and TRBJ2-3; TRBD2 might be the D (6 bases). Germline V gene sequence: CDR1 SGHAT, CDR2 FQNNGV. The germline V and J ends were trimmed by 5 bases and 0 bases, with 12 bases remaining between them. This CDR3 is built from 15 residues. For the CDR3, the DNA is TGTGCCAGCAGCCTTAGCGGCTATAGCACAGATACGCAGTATTTT. This codes for CASSLSGYSTDTQYF.